Listed below are T cell receptor beta chains from one sample, sequenced in a study of blood T cell repertoires in COVID-19. Using immunoSEQ multiplex PCR, the repertoire was profiled, and TCRdb retains in-frame clones only, with some absent. In the table there are about 270,000 clones, about 90% of which are singletons. The sample taken for sequencing was PBMCs or T cells enriched from blood (not recorded which). These TCRs come from a woman between 25 and 40 years old with acute COVID-19. The CDR3 runs from the conserved cysteine through the conserved F or W. D genes are given only for firm matches. Some rows mark clone size as missing; the rest say once, few, many or name a class of expanded clone.

TGTGCCAGCAGTGAAGCGGCTACAGGGGGGGCCGGGGAGCTGTTTTTT CASSEAATGGAGELFF TRBJ2-2 TRBV6-1 NA once
TGTGCTAGCAGCCCGTGGGACAGGGGAACCGGGGAGCTGTTTTTT CASSPWDRGTGELFF TRBJ2-2 TRBV7-7 TRBD1 NA
TGCAGCGTTGAAGATCCAGGGGATAGTCGGCAGTTCTTC CSVEDPGDSRQFF TRBJ2-1 TRBV29-1 NA NA
TGCAGCGTTGAATCACCGGGAGGCCACACAGATACGCAGTATTTT CSVESPGGHTDTQYF TRBJ2-3 TRBV29-1 TRBD2 few
TGTGCCAGCAGCCCGGCTAGCGGGATGGGTGTCGAGCAGTACTTC CASSPASGMGVEQYF TRBJ2-7 TRBV3-1/TRBV3-2 TRBD2 NA
TGTGCCAGCAGCTTAGGGGGACTAGCGGAGTACAATGAGCAGTTCTTC CASSLGGLAEYNEQFF TRBJ2-1 TRBV7-8 TRBD2 NA
TGTGCCAGTAGTATTACAGGGGGATCTCAAGAGACCCAGTACTTC CASSITGGSQETQYF TRBJ2-5 TRBV19 TRBD1 NA
TGTGCCATCAGTGACGGGATCCTTGGCTACACCTTC CAISDGILGYTF TRBJ1-2 TRBV10-3 NA NA
TGCAGTGCTAGTAAACCGGGATCCAACTACAATGAGCAGTTCTTC CSASKPGSNYNEQFF TRBJ2-1 TRBV20-1 NA once
TGTGCCAGCAGCCACGGGACTAGCGGGAGGGCCTACGAGCAGTACTTC CASSHGTSGRAYEQYF TRBJ2-7 TRBV5-4 TRBD2 NA
TGTGCCAGCAGCCCTAGCGGGAGGAGGGGCGAGCAGTACTTC CASSPSGRRGEQYF TRBJ2-7 TRBV3-1/TRBV3-2 TRBD2 NA
TGTGCCAGCAGCAGGGAACCCCTATACGAGCAGTACTTC CASSREPLYEQYF TRBJ2-7 TRBV28 NA NA
TGTGCCAGCACGGGCGGGGGGACCTACGAGCAGTACTTC CASTGGGTYEQYF TRBJ2-7 TRBV6-5 TRBD2 NA
TGTGCCAGTAACCTGAGACGGGGAGGCGAAAAACTGTTTTTT CASNLRRGGEKLFF TRBJ1-4 TRBV19 NA few
TGCGCCAGCAGCCCGAGACGGGTAGCGGCGGGGAGGGATACGCAGTATTTT CASSPRRVAAGRDTQYF TRBJ2-3 TRBV4-1 NA NA
TGTGCCAGCACTAGACTAGCGGGAGGGGCCGGATCGGGTGAGCAGTTCTTC CASTRLAGGAGSGEQFF TRBJ2-1 TRBV2 TRBD2 NA
TGTGCCAGCACTAGACAGGGCTTAGGTCAGCCCCAGCATTTT CASTRQGLGQPQHF TRBJ1-5 TRBV19 TRBD1 NA
TGTGCCAGCAGCCGTGAGTTCTACGAGCAGTACTTC CASSREFYEQYF TRBJ2-7 TRBV14 NA NA
TGCGCCAGCAGCTTGGGAAGGGGTACAGGAGACTATGGCTACACCTTC CASSLGRGTGDYGYTF TRBJ1-2 TRBV5-1 NA NA
TGCAGCGTGGCCGGGACAGGACTCCCAGGAGATGAAAAACTGTTTTTT CSVAGTGLPGDEKLFF TRBJ1-4 TRBV29-1 TRBD1 NA
TGTGCCAGCAGCCATGCAATGCGGGACTCAGATACGCAGTATTTT CASSHAMRDSDTQYF TRBJ2-3 TRBV3-1/TRBV3-2 NA NA
TGTGCCAGCAGCTTTTCCGACACCATATATTTT CASSFSDTIYF TRBJ1-3 TRBV5-6 NA NA
TGTGCCAGCAGCCAAGATAGCCGGACTAGCGGCACGAACGAGCAGTACTTC CASSQDSRTSGTNEQYF TRBJ2-7 TRBV4-2 TRBD2 NA
TGTGCCAGTAGTTCCGCGAAGATAGAAGCTTTCTTT CASSSAKIEAFF TRBJ1-1 TRBV19 NA NA
TGCGCCAGCAGCAACAGACTAGCGGGAGGGATCTACGAGCAGTACTTC CASSNRLAGGIYEQYF TRBJ2-7 TRBV4-1 TRBD2 few
TGTGCCAGCAGCTTACCCAGGGGCTACAATGAGCAGTTCTTC CASSLPRGYNEQFF TRBJ2-1 TRBV7-9 NA NA
TGTGCCAGCTTTCACCCCGGGACAGCCCACGAGCAGTACTTC CASFHPGTAHEQYF TRBJ2-7 TRBV28 TRBD1 NA
TGTGCCAGCAGTTCCCCGCCCAACACGGGGGACAATGAGCAGTTCTTC CASSSPPNTGDNEQFF TRBJ2-1 TRBV27 NA NA
TGTGCCAGCAGTTTATCTCCAGGGCTTCCCCAGCCCCAGCATTTT CASSLSPGLPQPQHF TRBJ1-5 TRBV28 NA NA
TGCAGCGTTGTCAAGGGGTACACTGAAGCTTTCTTT CSVVKGYTEAFF TRBJ1-1 TRBV29-1 NA NA
TGCGCCAGCAGCCAAGATCGGGACGCCACCCGACTAGACGAGCAGTACTTC CASSQDRDATRLDEQYF TRBJ2-7 TRBV4-1 NA NA
TGTGCCAGCAGCTTGGTTAGCGGGCTACCCTACGAGCAGTACTTC CASSLVSGLPYEQYF TRBJ2-7 TRBV5-4 TRBD2 NA